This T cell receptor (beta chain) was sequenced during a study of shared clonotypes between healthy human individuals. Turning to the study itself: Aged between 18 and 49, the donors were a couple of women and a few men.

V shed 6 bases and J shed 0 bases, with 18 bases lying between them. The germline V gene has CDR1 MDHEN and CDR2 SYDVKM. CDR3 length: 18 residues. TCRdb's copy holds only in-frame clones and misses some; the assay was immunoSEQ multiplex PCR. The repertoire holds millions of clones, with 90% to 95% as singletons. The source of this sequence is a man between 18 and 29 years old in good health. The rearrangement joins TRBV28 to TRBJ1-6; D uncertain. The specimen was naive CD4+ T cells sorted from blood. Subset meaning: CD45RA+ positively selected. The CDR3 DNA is TGTGCCAGCAGCCCCGTCCGACCGCGACTCTCCTATAATTCACCCCTCCACTTT. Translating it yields CASSPVRPRLSYNSPLHF.